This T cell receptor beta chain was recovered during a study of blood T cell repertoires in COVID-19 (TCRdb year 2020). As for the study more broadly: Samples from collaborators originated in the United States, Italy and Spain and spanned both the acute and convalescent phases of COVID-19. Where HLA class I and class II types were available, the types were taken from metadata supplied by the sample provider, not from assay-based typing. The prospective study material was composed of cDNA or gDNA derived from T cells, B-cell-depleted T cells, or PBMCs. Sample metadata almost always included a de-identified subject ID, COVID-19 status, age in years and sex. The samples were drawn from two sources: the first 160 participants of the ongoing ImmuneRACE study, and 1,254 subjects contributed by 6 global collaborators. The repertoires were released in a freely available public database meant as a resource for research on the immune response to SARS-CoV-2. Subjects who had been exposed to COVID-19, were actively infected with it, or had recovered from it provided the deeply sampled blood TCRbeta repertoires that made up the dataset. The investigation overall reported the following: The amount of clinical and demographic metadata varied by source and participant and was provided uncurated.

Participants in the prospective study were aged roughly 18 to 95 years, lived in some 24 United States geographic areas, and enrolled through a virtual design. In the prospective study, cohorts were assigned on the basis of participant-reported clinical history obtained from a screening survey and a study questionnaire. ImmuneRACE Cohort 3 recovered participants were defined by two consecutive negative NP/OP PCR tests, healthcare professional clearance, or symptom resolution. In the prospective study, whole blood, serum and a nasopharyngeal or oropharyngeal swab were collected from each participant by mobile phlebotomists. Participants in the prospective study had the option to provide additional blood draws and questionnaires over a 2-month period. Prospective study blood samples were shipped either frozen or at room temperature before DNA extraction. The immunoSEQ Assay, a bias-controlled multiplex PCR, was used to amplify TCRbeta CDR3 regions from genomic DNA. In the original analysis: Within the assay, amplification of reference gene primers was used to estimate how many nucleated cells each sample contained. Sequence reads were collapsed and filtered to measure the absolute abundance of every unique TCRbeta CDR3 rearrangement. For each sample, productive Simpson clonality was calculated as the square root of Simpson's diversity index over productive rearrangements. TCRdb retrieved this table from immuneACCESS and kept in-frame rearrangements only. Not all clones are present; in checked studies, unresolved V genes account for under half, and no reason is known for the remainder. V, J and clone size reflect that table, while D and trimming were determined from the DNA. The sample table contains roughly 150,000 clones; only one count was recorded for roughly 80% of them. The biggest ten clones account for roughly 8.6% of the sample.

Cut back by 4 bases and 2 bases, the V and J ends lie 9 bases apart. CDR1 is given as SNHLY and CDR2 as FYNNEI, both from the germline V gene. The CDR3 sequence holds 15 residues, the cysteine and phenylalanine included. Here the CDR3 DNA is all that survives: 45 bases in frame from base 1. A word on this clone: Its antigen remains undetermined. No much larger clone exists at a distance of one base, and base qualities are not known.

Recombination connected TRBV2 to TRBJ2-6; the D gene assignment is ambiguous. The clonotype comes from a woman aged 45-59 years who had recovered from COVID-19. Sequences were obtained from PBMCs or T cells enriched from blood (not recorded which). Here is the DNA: TGTGCCAGCAGTGGCAGAACCACTGGGGCCAACGTCCTGACTTTC. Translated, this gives CASSGRTTGANVLTF.